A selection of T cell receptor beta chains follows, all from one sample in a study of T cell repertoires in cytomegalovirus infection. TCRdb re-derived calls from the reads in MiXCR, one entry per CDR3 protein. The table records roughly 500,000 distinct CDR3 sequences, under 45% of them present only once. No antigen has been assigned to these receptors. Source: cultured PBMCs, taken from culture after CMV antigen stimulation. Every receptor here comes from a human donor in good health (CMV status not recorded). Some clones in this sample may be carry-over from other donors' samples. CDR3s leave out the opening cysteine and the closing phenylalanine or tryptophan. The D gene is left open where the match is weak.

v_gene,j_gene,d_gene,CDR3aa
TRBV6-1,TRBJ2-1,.,AALAAPDEQF
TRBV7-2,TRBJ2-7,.,ASSPKGGDSTSYEQY
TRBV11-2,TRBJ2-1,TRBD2,ASSPLAGGVNEQF
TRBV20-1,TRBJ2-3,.,SAREANRGTDTQY
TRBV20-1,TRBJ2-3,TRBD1,SAFGQGAVDTQY
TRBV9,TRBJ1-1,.,ASSVGARGRMNTEAF
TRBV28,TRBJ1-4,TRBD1,ASSQGQSTNEKLF
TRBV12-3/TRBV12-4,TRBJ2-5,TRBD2,ASQGAGEETQY
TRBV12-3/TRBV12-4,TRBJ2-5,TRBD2,ASSPAPGLAGTQY
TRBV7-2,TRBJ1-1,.,ASSLAGVMNTEAF
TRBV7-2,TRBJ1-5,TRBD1,ASSLNRGLFQPQH
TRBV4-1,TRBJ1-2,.,ASSQRDSVNSGYT
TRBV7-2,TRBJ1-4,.,ASSRAGTPDEKLF
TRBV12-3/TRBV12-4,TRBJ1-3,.,ASTTGLAAGNTIY
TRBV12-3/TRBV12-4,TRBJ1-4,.,ASSWGVPTNEKLF
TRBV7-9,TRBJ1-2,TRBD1,ASSFTGAGYT
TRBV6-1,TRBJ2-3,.,ASRNPGTFTDTQY
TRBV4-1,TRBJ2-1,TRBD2,ASSQTLSGRRDNEQF
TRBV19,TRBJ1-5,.,ASRTILGNQPQH
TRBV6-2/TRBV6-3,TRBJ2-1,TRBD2,ASSSLLAGGPASNEQF
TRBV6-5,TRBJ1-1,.,ASSYSVGTEAF
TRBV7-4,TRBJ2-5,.,ASRPRETQY